What follows are 29 T cell receptor beta chains derived from one specimen sequenced in a study of technical replicates of blood from several donors. The assay was immunoSEQ multiplex PCR, and TCRdb's table has in-frame clones only and misses some. Of 75,000 to 100,000 clones in the sample, 94% are singletons; the top ten hold about 0.4%. Sequenced material: T cells isolated from PBMCs. The receptors derive from a human donor in good health.

This sequence joins TRBV6-5 and TRBJ1-1, with 7 bases aligning to TRBD1. The junction had 9 bases not matched to a gene; V was cut back by 10 bases and J by 7 bases. The CDR3 is 12 residues long. CDR1 is MNHEY, CDR2 SVGAGI, per germline. The CDR3 loop reads CATRQGFNEAFF. The CDR3 DNA sequence: TGTGCCACCCGACAGGGTTTTAATGAAGCTTTCTTT.

The chain employs TRBV30 and TRBJ1-5; D is perhaps TRBD1 (5 bases). Trimming took 0 bases from V and 5 from J, leaving 11 bases between them. There are 14 residues in the CDR3. Germline values: CDR1 GTSNPN, CDR2 SVGIG (reference sequence). The CDR3 DNA follows: TGTGCCTGGAGTGTAGTTTGGGGGGATCAGCCCCAGCATTTT. It encodes CAWSVVWGDQPQHF.

The chain employs TRBV6-5 and TRBJ2-5; 12 nucleotides align to TRBD2. With V trimmed by 4 bases and J by 5 bases, 8 bases remained unmatched. The CDR3 runs to 16 residues. Germline CDR1 MNHEY, CDR2 SVGAGI. CDR3 DNA: TGTGCCAGCAGTTTTAGGACTAGCGGGATCGTGGAGACCCAGTACTTC. Translation gives CASSFRTSGIVETQYF.

The genes are TRBV19 and TRBJ2-5, with 8 nucleotides matching TRBD2. Germline CDR1 and CDR2: LNHDA and SQIVND (reference sequence). The V segment lost 5 bases and the J segment 5 bases; nucleotides outside the gene matches: 7. This CDR3 region has 14 residues. The CDR3 sequence is CASSGLAQRETQYF. The CDR3 bases are TGTGCCAGTAGTGGACTAGCCCAAAGGGAGACCCAGTACTTC.

The CDR3 is CASSLAGADEQYF. The CDR3 DNA follows: TGTGCCAGCAGTCTAGCGGGAGCTGATGAGCAGTACTTC. V gene TRBV6-1 combines with J gene TRBJ2-7, with TRBD2 matching 10 bases. The CDR3 has 13 residues. The V gene's germline CDR1 is MNHNS and CDR2 SASEGT. The V gene end was trimmed by 5 bases and the J gene end by 7 bases; junction bases not matched to a gene: 5.

In this sample, this clone turned up a few times. One end of the junction does not line up with germline, which may come from a read error. The V and J genes are TRBV29-1 and TRBJ1-1, with 7 nucleotides matching TRBD1. CDR1 and CDR2 (germline): SQVTM, ANQGSEA. This CDR3 contains 12 residues. CDR3 in DNA: TGCAGCGGTGAACAGGGGTACACTGAAGCTTTCTTT. It codes for CSGEQGYTEAFF.

J is TRBJ1-5 and V is TRBV2; TRBD1 is a possible D gene (5 bases). This CDR3 contains 14 residues. The V and J ends lost 3 bases and 6 bases respectively, with 12 bases between them. The germline CDR1 and CDR2 sequences are SNHLY and FYNNEI. CDR3 nucleotides: TGTGCCAGCAGTGAGTCTGCCGGGGGTCAGCCCCAGCATTTT. Amino acids: CASSESAGGQPQHF.

The chain recombines TRBV30 with TRBJ2-7; 7 bases fit TRBD2. J gave up 3 bases and V 3 bases, and 8 bases lay outside the gene matches. The CDR3 consists of 14 residues. Per the germline V gene, CDR1 is GTSNPN and CDR2 is SVGIG (reference sequence). This CDR3 is CAWRSVAGVYEQYF. The CDR3 DNA is TGTGCCTGGAGGAGTGTTGCGGGAGTCTACGAGCAGTACTTC.

J is TRBJ1-2 and V is TRBV6-5, with 8 bases fitting TRBD1. V shed 5 bases, J shed 0 bases, and the junction held 5 bases outside the gene matches. Germline V gives CDR1 MNHEY, CDR2 SVGAGI. The length of the CDR3 is 15 residues. The DNA for the CDR3 is TGTGCCAGCAGTAGACAGGGGACTTCTAACTATGGCTACACCTTC. Encoded protein: CASSRQGTSNYGYTF.

The rearrangement joins TRBV10-1 to TRBJ2-7, with D perhaps matching TRBD2 (5 bases). The V gene lost 6 bases and the J gene lost 5 bases, with 20 bases spanning the gap. Per germline, CDR1 WNHNN and CDR2 SYGVQD (reference sequence). This CDR3 is built from 15 residues. This CDR3 reads CASSHGGRRENEQYF. CDR3 bases: TGCGCCAGCAGCCACGGAGGCCGAAGGGAAAACGAGCAGTACTTC.

This clone was seen only once. V is TRBV25-1 and J is TRBJ1-2; 8 bases agree with TRBD1. This CDR3 contains 15 residues. Germline CDR1 is MGHDK and CDR2 is SYGVNS. V lost 2 bases, J lost 6 bases, and 8 bases stayed unmatched. The CDR3 region has the DNA TGTGCCAGCAGTGAAGGCACAGGGGGTATCCATGGCTACACCTTC. Translation: CASSEGTGGIHGYTF.

This chain connects TRBV14 to TRBJ2-1; TRBD2 matches 10 bases. Germline assignment: CDR1 SGHDN and CDR2 FVKESK. V lost 0 bases, J lost 8 bases, and 7 bases stayed unmatched. The CDR3 runs 16 residues. CDR3 amino acids: CASSQDPSGSFYEQFF. CDR3 nucleotide sequence: TGTGCCAGCAGCCAAGATCCTAGCGGGAGTTTCTATGAGCAGTTCTTC.

The chain joins TRBV9 to TRBJ2-5, with a weak D call TRBD2 (5 bases). Germline V lookup: CDR1 SGDLS, CDR2 YYNGEE. Trimming stripped 0 bases from V and 4 bases from J, with 7 bases between. The CDR3 has 13 residues. CDR3 sequence: CASSVVAGETQYF. The CDR3 DNA reads TGTGCCAGCAGCGTAGTGGCGGGAGAGACCCAGTACTTC.

The gene calls are TRBV28 and TRBJ2-6; D gene unclear. CDR3 length equals 13 residues. V was clipped by 4 bases and J by 1 base, with 2 bases between them. Germline CDR1 MDHEN, CDR2 SYDVKM. This chain's CDR3 is CASSSSGANVLTF. The DNA for the CDR3 is TGTGCCAGCAGTTCGTCTGGGGCCAACGTCCTGACTTTC. Filled out from reference TRBV28 and TRBJ2-6, the complete variable domain reads DVKVTQSSRYLVKRTGEKVFLECVQDMDHENMFWYRQDPGLGLRLIYFSYDVKMKEKGDIPEGYSVSREKKERFSLILESASTNQTSMYLCASSSSGANVLTFGAGSRLTVL.

The J gene is TRBJ1-1, the V gene TRBV23-1; D remains unclear. TRBV23-1 is assigned to the ORF class and has an uncertain function. V lost 0 bases to trimming and J lost 4 bases, with 9 bases between them. The CDR3 has 14 residues. CDR3 DNA sequence: TGCGCCAGCAGTCAATCACGGTCGTGCACTGAAGCTTTCTTT. Protein sequence: CASSQSRSCTEAFF.

This chain uses TRBV6-6 with TRBJ1-5; possible D gene TRBD1, 6 bases. Germline assignment: CDR1 MNHNY and CDR2 SVGAGI (reference sequence). The CDR3 runs to 13 residues. Trimming took 6 bases from V and 4 from J, leaving 10 bases between them. CDR3 sequence: CASRGAENQPQHF. DNA of the CDR3: TGTGCCAGCAGGGGGGCCGAGAATCAGCCCCAGCATTTT.

V usage is TRBV19 and J usage is TRBJ1-1, with 8 bases aligning to TRBD1. CDR3 length equals 12 residues. Germline V gene lookup returns CDR1 LNHDA and CDR2 SQIVND (reference sequence). The V segment lost 7 bases and the J segment 4 bases; nucleotides outside the gene matches: 2. CDR3 loop: CASTDRGTEAFF. DNA for the CDR3: TGTGCCAGTACCGACAGGGGCACTGAAGCTTTCTTT.

The chain links TRBV5-4 to TRBJ2-5; D uncertain. There are 15 residues in the CDR3. Germline CDR1 is SGHNT and CDR2 is YYREEE (reference sequence). V was cut by 4 bases and J by 2 bases, with 15 bases left in between. The CDR3 DNA reads as TGTGCCAGCAGCGCGTCAGTAGCTAAGCAAGAGACCCAGTACTTC. It is translated as CASSASVAKQETQYF. Complete variable domain (other parts from reference TRBV5-4 and TRBJ2-5): ETGVTQSPTHLIKTRGQQVTLRCSSQSGHNTVSWYQQALGQGPQFIFQYYREEENGRGNFPPRFSGLQFPNYSSELNVNALELDDSALYLCASSASVAKQETQYFGPGTRLLVL.

The chain joins TRBV27 to TRBJ1-3; unclear D gene. The CDR3 has 14 amino acids. Germline-derived CDR1 and CDR2 are MNHEY and SMNVEV (reference sequence). Trimming stripped 6 bases from V and 1 base from J, with 10 bases between. CDR3 nucleotides: TGTGCCAGCAGCCTCTCCCGGTCTGGAAACACCATATATTTT. This translates into CASSLSRSGNTIYF.

The chain employs TRBV5-6 and TRBJ1-2; D uncertain. Germline loops: CDR1 SGHDT, CDR2 YYEEEE. The V end was cut by 3 bases, the J end by 6 bases, with 9 bases between. The CDR3 has 12 amino acids. The CDR3 sequence is CASSYSENGYTF. DNA of the CDR3: TGTGCCAGCAGCTATTCGGAGAATGGCTACACCTTC.

The chain carries TRBV6-6 and TRBJ1-2; 7 positions match TRBD1. V lost 8 bases, J lost 3 bases, and 9 bases stayed unmatched. Looked up from germline, CDR1 is MNHNY and CDR2 is SVGAGI (reference sequence). The CDR3 spans 14 residues. CDR3 DNA: TGTGCCAGCCACACCAACAGGGGCGACTATGGCTACACCTTC. Amino acid sequence: CASHTNRGDYGYTF.

J is TRBJ2-2 and V is TRBV7-6; D perhaps matches TRBD2 (5 bases). The germline V and J ends were trimmed by 3 bases and 4 bases, with 6 bases remaining between them. Germline V gives CDR1 SGHVS, CDR2 FNYEAQ. This CDR3 spans 13 amino acids. The CDR3 coding sequence is TGTGCCAGCAGCTTGGGGAGCACCGGGGAGCTGTTTTTT. Amino acid sequence: CASSLGSTGELFF.

V is TRBV13 and J is TRBJ1-1; no definite D call. This CDR3 spans 14 amino acids. Trimming took off 5 bases at V and 5 bases at J, with 15 bases between the two ends. Germline CDR1 and CDR2: PRHDT and FYEKMQ (reference sequence). CDR3 sequence: CASSGRELLTEAFF. The CDR3 DNA reads as TGTGCCAGCAGCGGACGGGAGTTGCTGACTGAAGCTTTCTTT.

The chain has TRBV11-3 and TRBJ2-7; 7 positions agree with TRBD1. This CDR3 comprises 15 residues. The trim removed 5 bases at V and 0 bases at J, leaving 7 bases unmatched. Per germline, CDR1 SGHNT and CDR2 YENEEA. The CDR3 sequence: CASSPRDRSSYEQYF. Written as DNA, the CDR3 is TGTGCCAGCAGCCCCCGGGACAGAAGCTCCTACGAGCAGTACTTC. Combining the CDR3 with reference TRBV11-3 and TRBJ2-7 gives the whole variable domain EAGVVQSPRYKIIEKKQPVAFWCNPISGHNTLYWYLQNLGQGPELLIRYENEEAVDDSQLPKDRFSAERLKGVDSTLKIQPAELGDSAVYLCASSPRDRSSYEQYFGPGTRLTVT.

The chain has TRBV25-1 and TRBJ2-7, with D tentatively TRBD2 (6 bases). Germline V gene lookup returns CDR1 MGHDK and CDR2 SYGVNS. Trimming pared 5 bases from V and 4 bases from J, leaving 9 bases between. This CDR3 is built from 12 residues. CDR3 nucleotide sequence: TGTGCCAGCAGTACTGGGACTTACGAGCAGTACTTC. This encodes CASSTGTYEQYF.

The chain joins TRBV30 to TRBJ2-2; 11 positions match TRBD2. The CDR3 totals 16 residues. The germline V gene encodes CDR1 GTSNPN and CDR2 SVGIG (reference sequence). Unmatched junction bases numbered 10, after V lost 7 bases and J lost 3 bases. This CDR3 is CAFLAGGRFYTGELFF. The CDR3 DNA sequence: TGTGCCTTCCTAGCGGGAGGCCGATTTTACACCGGGGAGCTGTTTTTT. Using reference TRBV30 and TRBJ2-2 for the parts outside the CDR3, the full variable domain is SQTIHQWPATLVQPVGSPLSLECTVEGTSNPNLYWYRQAAGRGLQLLFYSVGIGQISSEVPQNLSASRPQDRQFILSSKKLLLSDSGFYLCAFLAGGRFYTGELFFGEGSRLTVL.

The genes are TRBV9 and TRBJ1-4; D gene ambiguous. The CDR3 covers 14 residues. Germline CDR1 is SGDLS and CDR2 is YYNGEE. V was clipped by 0 bases and J by 5 bases, with 8 bases between them. CDR3 nucleotide sequence: TGTGCCAGCAGCGTAGGGAGTACGAATGAAAAACTGTTTTTT. This encodes CASSVGSTNEKLFF.

V is TRBV7-2 and J is TRBJ2-5, with a tentative D call TRBD2 (5 bases). Trimming took 5 bases from V and 6 from J, leaving 19 bases between them. The CDR3 has 15 residues. Germline lookup yields CDR1 SGHTA and CDR2 FQGNSA. The CDR3 DNA reads TGTGCCAGCAGCCCCGGGCGTGGGAGTAGAAAGACCCAGTACTTC. It translates to CASSPGRGSRKTQYF.

This rearrangement joins TRBV2 to TRBJ1-2, with TRBD1 matching 7 bases. The CDR3 has 12 amino acids. Germline V gene data show CDR1 as SNHLY and CDR2 as FYNNEI. J gave up 5 bases and V 6 bases, and 3 bases lay outside the gene matches. DNA of the CDR3: TGTGCCAGCAGGGTACAGGGGTATGGCTACACCTTC. Translation: CASRVQGYGYTF.